This T cell receptor beta chain was sequenced during a study of T cells after yellow fever vaccination (dated by TCRdb to the late 2010s). Background on the whole study: The SMART-Seq v4 Ultra Low Input RNA kit was used to prepare libraries from fractions with low cell numbers. Two healthy male donors made up the cohort, one aged 18 to 29 years and the other aged 30 to 40 years. Blood was collected at multiple timepoints before and after primary and secondary immunization, and bulk PBMC replicates and cell subsets were isolated. To follow T-cell clones before and after primary and booster YFV17D yellow fever vaccination, bulk TCR alpha and beta repertoires were sequenced over time. What the study reported, not specific to this receptor: The secondary T-cell response was found to be weaker but faster than the primary response, with a peak reached on day 5 rather than on day 15. Computational filtering was needed because FACS-sorted repertoires could contain abundant contaminating clonotypes from the bulk population. Because only a couple of donors were included in the study, the extent to which the findings can be generalized is limited. After the booster, most of the clones that had expanded following primary vaccination were detected again (approximately 96% of CD4 and roughly 88% of CD8), which suggests that memory was broadly maintained. A small share of clonotypes occurred in both CD4 and CD8 compartments, likely arising from convergent recombination.

This clonotype came up many times. Which antigen it targets is not known. No base quality information exists; no much larger clone differs at one position. Taken with the paper, the label for treatment or condition translates to: live attenuated yellow fever vaccine strain. At every blood-draw timepoint, two biological replicates of bulk PBMCs were collected. A standard Ficoll-Paque protocol was used to isolate PBMCs from peripheral blood. TriZol was used to extract RNA from bulk PBMCs, CD4 and CD8 fractions, and dextramer-positive and dextramer-negative fractions. TCR cDNA was made using 5'RACE template switching, a step that added a universal primer site and unique molecular identifiers. Priming of cDNA synthesis was performed from both the TCR alpha and TCR beta constant segments. Library amplification involved two PCR steps, and the second step added sample barcodes and sequencing adapters. Sequencing of libraries was done on Illumina HiSeq 2500 (2x100 bp) or NovaSeq (2x150 bp). Per the original workflow: MIGEC was used to demultiplex reads and collapse the reads into UMI consensus sequences, and MiXCR was used for V(D)J alignment. Using edgeR on replicate PBMC samples, clonotypes were called vaccine-responding if FDR was below 0.01 and the log2 fold change was above 5 up to day 15. Each bulk clonotype was labeled CD4 or CD8 based on which sequenced repertoire, CD4 or CD8, contained the clonotype at higher abundance. TCRdb reanalyzed the raw reads on its own, using fastp at Q25 for trimming and MiXCR for clone calling, and kept in-frame beta chains. Every distinct CDR3 protein forms one entry, paired with its most common genes and DNA. For this entry, the V and J calls and clone size follow TCRdb and not the study's own pipeline. This sample holds over 300,000 distinct CDR3 sequences; roughly 6.8% were observed only once. The top ten constitute roughly 19% of the sample.

V loses 4 bases, J loses 4 bases, and the germline ends lie 10 bases apart. The CDR3 runs 13 residues from the cysteine to the phenylalanine. Only the CDR3 portion is preserved as DNA: 39 bases, with reading frame beginning at the first base. CDR1 MNHNY and CDR2 SVGAGI were looked up in the germline V gene (reference sequence). The sequenced sample was PBMCs, obtained approximately 47 days after the first yellow fever vaccination. The source of this sequence is a man aged 18 to 30 who received the YFV17D yellow fever vaccine. The V and J genes are TRBV6-6 and TRBJ1-1; the D segment could be TRBD1, given 5 matching bases. The sequenced DNA is TGTGCCAGCAGTTTAATGGGGGGCACTGAAGCTTTCTTT. Translated, it reads CASSLMGGTEAFF.